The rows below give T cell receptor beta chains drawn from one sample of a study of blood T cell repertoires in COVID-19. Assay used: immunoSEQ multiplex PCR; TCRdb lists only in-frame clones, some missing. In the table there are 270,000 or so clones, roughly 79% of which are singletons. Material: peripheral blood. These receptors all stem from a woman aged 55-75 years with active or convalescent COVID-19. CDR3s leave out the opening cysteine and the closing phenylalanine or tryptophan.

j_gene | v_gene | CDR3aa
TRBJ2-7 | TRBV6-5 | ASNVLGGRSYEQY
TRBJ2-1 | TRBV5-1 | ASRSGTGEYNEQF
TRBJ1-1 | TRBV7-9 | ASSFREFTEAF
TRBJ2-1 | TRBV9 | ASSGLGTSNEQF
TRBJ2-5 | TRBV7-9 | ASSLGQGVRKTQY
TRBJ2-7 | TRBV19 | ASSPTSGGVYEQY
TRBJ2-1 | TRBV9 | ASSVGSSGGAHEQF
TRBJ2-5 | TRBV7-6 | ASSFSGRTIQETQY
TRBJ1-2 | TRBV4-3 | ASSQEVAPYGYT
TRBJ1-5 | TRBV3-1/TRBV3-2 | ASSQRQWDSNQPQH
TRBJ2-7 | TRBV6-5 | ASSPPLAGSYEQY
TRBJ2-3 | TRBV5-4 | ASSTGQGITDTQY
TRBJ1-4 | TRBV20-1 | SADKEKLF
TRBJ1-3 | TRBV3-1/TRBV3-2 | ASSPTTGGNTIY
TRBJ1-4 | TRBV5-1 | ASSLQGSTNEKLF
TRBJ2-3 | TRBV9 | ASSAGGTGDTQY
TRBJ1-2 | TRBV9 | ASSVGDSSPAYGYT
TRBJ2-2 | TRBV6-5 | ASSWRGRGGELF
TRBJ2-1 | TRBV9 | ASSVAGGVYNEQF
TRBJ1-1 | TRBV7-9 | ASSLGTGDTEAF
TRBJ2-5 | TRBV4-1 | ASSDLQGARETQY
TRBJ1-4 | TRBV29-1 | SVANEKLF
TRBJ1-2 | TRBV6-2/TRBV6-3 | ASSYVRGVYGYT
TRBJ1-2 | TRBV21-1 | ASSKGGGYT
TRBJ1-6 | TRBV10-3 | AISEGGAGSPLH
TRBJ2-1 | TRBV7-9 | ASRTIQVNEQF
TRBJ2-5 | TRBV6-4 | ASTSGGAGETQY
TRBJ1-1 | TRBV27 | ASSPGTGNAEAF
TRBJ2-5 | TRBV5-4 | ASTRTSGGSETQY
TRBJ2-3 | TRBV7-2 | ASRRSGGDDTQY
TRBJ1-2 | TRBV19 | ASTSTAFPSLQGYT
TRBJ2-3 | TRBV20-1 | SARGLDTQY
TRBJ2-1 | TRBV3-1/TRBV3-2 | ASSQAGQYNEQF
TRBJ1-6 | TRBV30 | AWSFGVLRGNSPLH
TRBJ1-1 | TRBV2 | ASSEGGDAF
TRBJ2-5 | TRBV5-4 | ASSSGTGHQETQY
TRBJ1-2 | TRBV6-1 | ASSEAVGQAPPLEGYT
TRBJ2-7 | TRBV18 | ASSPPTQYEQY
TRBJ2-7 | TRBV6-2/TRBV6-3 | ASSRTGTDSYEQY
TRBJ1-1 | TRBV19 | ASSVYRGPGTEAF
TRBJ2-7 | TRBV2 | ASSTLTKGYEQY
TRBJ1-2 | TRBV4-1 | ASSQAPGVGERSYGYT
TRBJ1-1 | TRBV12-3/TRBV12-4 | ASSRTGFTEAF
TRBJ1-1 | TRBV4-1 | ASSPKMTGSTEAF
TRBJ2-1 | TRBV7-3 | ASSPSGGRPHNEQF
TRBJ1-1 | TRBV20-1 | SARPVVRAF
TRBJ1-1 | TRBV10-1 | ASSVGQGRRTEAF
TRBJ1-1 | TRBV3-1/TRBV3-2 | ASSQERGSLEAF
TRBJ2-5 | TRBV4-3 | ASSPGRGDGKTQY
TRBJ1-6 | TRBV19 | ASSIQGSPLH
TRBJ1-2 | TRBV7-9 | ASSPWEYGYT
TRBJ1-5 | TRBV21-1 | ASSKAVWVTGESNQPQH
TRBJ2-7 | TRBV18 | ASSPLEINEQY
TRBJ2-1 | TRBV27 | ASSSRGPRDNEQF
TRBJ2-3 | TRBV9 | ASSLRGSGGQDTQY
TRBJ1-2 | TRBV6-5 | ASLATGGHYGYT
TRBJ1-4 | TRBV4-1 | ASSPRVGTGPNEKLF
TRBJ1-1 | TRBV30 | AWSRPGQGTGAF
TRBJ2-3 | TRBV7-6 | ASSLPRLAGALTDTQY
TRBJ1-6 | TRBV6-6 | ASSYRGGARSPLH